The sequence of this T cell receptor beta chain was determined in a study of monozygotic twins with inflammatory bowel disease. Study-wide findings and caveats: Twin pairs that were concordant did not differ from discordant pairs in repertoire similarity, possibly from limited power.

CDR1 is LGHDT and CDR2 is YNNKEL in the germline V gene (reference sequence). This CDR3 is 17 amino acids long. A note on this clonotype: Its target is not known.

For both chains, the TCRalpha and TCRbeta cDNA went through two nested PCRs of about 15 and 9 cycles. TCRdb processed the 5' RACE reads again and assigns one entry to each CDR3 protein, with no DNA. The repertoire shows 150,000 to 200,000 distinct CDR3 sequences; the top ten hold roughly 7%. The sequencing sample was made of blood. This clonotype was obtained from a human donor with ulcerative colitis or Crohn's disease, or a healthy co-twin of an affected twin (not recorded which). V gene TRBV3-1 combines with J gene TRBJ2-3; the D call from TCRdb, TRBD2, cannot be confirmed without DNA. CDR3 protein: CASSQSQGTSGTDTQYF.